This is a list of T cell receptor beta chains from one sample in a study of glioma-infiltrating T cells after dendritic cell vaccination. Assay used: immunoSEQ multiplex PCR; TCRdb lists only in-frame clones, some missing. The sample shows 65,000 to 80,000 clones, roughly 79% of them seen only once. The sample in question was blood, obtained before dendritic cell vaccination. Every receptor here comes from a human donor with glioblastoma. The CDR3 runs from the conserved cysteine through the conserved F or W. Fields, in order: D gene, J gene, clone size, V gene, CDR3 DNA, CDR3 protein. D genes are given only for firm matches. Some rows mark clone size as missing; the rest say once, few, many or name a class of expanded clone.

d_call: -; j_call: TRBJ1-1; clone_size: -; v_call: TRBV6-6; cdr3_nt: TGTGCCAGCAGTTACTCGGGCCAGGCCACTGAAGCTTTCTTT; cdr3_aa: CASSYSGQATEAFF
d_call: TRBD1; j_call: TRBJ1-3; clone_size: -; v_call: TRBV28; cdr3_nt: TGTGCCAGCAGTTTTCAGGACAGGATCGTCACTCTAGACACCATATATTTT; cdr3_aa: CASSFQDRIVTLDTIYF
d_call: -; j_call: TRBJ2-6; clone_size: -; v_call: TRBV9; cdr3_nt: TGTGCCAGCAGCGTAGCTCTTGGGGCCAACGTCCTGACTTTC; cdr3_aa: CASSVALGANVLTF
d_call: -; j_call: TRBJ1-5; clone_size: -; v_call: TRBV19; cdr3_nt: TGTGCCAGCTGTAAGACAGGCAATCAGCCCCAGCATTTT; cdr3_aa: CASCKTGNQPQHF
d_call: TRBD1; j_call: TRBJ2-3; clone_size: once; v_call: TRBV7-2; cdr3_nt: TGTGCCAGCAGCGAGGGACAGCACACAGATACGCAGTATTTT; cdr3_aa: CASSEGQHTDTQYF
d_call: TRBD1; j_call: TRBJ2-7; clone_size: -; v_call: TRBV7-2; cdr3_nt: TGTGCCAGCAGCGCCGGGACAGGGGTCTACGAGCAGTACTTC; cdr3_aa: CASSAGTGVYEQYF
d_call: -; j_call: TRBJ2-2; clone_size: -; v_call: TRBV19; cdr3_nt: TGTGCCAGTAGTATAGATTCCCCAGCCGGGGAGCTGTTTTTT; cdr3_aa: CASSIDSPAGELFF
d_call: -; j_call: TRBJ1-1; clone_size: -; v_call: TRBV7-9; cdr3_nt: TGTGCCAGCAGCCCAGGGAGGGTGAACACTGAAGCTTTCTTT; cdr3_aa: CASSPGRVNTEAFF
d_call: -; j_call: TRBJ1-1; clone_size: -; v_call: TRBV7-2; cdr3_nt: TGTGCCAGCAAAGTGGGGGCGAAGGTGACTGAAGCTTTCTTT; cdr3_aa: CASKVGAKVTEAFF
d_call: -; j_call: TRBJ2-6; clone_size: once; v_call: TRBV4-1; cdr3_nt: TGCGCCAGCAGCCTACAATTCGGGAGCTCTGGGGCCAACGTCCTGACTTTC; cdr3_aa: CASSLQFGSSGANVLTF
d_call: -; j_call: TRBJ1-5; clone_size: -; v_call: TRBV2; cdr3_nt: TGTGCCAGCAGCGCGGGACTCGGGGGCAATCAGCCCCAGCATTTT; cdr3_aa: CASSAGLGGNQPQHF
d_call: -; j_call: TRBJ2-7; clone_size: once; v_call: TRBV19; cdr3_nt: TGTGCCAGTAGCGGGGGGCCGGGGTACGAGCAGTACTTC; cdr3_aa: CASSGGPGYEQYF
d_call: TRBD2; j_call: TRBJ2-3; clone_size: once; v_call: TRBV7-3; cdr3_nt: TGTGCCAGCAGCCAGGCGGGGGGGCGGAATACGCAGTATTTT; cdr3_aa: CASSQAGGRNTQYF
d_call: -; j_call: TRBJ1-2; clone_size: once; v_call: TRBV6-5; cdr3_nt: TGTGCCAGCATCAACGACAGATATGGCTACACCTTC; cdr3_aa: CASINDRYGYTF
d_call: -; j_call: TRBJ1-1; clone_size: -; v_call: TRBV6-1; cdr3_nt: TGTGCCAGCAGTGTAGGGGGGGTAGGAGCTGAAGCTTTCTTT; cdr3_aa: CASSVGGVGAEAFF
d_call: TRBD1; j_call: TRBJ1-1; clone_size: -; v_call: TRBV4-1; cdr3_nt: TGCGCCAGCAGCCAAGACGGGGACAGCGAAATGAACACTGAAGCTTTCTTT; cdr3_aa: CASSQDGDSEMNTEAFF
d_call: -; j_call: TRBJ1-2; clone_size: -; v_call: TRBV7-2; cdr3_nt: TGTGCCAGCAGCTTGGGCGGGGAGTCTAACTATGGCTACACCTTC; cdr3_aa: CASSLGGESNYGYTF
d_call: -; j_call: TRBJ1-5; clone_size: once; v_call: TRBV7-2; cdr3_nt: TGTGCCAGCAGCTTAGTATTCGGGGGAGGTCAGCCCCAGCATTTT; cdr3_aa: CASSLVFGGGQPQHF
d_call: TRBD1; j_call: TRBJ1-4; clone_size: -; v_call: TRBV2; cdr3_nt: TGTGCCAGCAGTCCAGGGACAGGAGGGGAAAAACTGTTTTTT; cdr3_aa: CASSPGTGGEKLFF
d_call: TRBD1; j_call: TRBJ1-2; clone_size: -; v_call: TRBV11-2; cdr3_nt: TGTGCCAGCAGCTCCTACCGGGACAGCGAATTAAAAAATGGCTACACCTTC; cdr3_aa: CASSSYRDSELKNGYTF
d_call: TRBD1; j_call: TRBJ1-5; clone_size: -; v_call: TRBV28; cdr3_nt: TGTGCCAGCAGTCAGGGGGGTTCGGGCAATCAGCCCCAGCATTTT; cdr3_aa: CASSQGGSGNQPQHF
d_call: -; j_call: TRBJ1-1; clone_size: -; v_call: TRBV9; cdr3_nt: TGTGCCAGCAGCGTAGGTGATCAGGGAGGGGACACTGAAGCTTTCTTT; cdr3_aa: CASSVGDQGGDTEAFF
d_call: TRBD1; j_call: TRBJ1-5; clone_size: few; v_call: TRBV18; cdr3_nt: TGTGCCAGCTCACCCGACAGGGGAGGAAATCAGCCCCAGCATTTT; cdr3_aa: CASSPDRGGNQPQHF
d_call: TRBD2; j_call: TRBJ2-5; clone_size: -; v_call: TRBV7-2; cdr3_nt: TGTGCCAGCAGCCGGAGCGGGGACTACCAAGAGACCCAGTACTTC; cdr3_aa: CASSRSGDYQETQYF
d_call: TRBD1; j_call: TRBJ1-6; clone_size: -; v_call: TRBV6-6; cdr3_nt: TGTGCCAGCAGTTACTCAGGGGACAGTAATTCACCCCTCCACTTT; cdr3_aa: CASSYSGDSNSPLHF
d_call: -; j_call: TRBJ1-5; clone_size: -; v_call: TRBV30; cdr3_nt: TGTGCCTGGAGTGGTGGAGGGCCCCAGCATTTT; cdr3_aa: CAWSGGGPQHF
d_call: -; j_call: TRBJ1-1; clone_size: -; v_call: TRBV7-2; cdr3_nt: TGTGCCAGTACTCTTTGGACATTTAACACTGAAGCTTTCTTT; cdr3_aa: CASTLWTFNTEAFF
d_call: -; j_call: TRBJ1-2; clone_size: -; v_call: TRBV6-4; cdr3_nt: TGTGCCAGCAGTGCCACACCGGGGGGCTATGGCTACACCTTC; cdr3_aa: CASSATPGGYGYTF
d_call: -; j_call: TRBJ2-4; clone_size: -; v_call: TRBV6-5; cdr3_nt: TGTGCCAGCAGCGAGAAAGCCAAAAACATTCAGTACTTC; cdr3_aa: CASSEKAKNIQYF
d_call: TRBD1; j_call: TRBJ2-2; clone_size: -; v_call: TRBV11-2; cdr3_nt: TGTGCCAGCAGCTTGGGACAGGGGACCGGGGAGCTGTTTTTT; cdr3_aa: CASSLGQGTGELFF
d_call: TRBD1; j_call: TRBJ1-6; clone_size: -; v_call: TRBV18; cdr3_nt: TGTGCCAGCTCACCAGGGACAGGGGGTAATTCACCCCTCCACTTT; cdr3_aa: CASSPGTGGNSPLHF
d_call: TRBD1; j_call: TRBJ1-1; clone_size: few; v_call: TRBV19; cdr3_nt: TGTGCCAGTAGTATCTTGGCCCGGACAGGGGCTTCAGACACTGAAGCTTTCTTT; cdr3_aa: CASSILARTGASDTEAFF
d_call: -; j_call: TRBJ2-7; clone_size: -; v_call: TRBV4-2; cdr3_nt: TGTGCCAGCAGCCAAGGTCCGGGGGGCGTATCCTACGAGCAGTACTTC; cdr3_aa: CASSQGPGGVSYEQYF
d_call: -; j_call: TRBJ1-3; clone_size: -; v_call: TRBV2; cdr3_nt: TGTGCCAGCAGCCGGGACATCTCTGGAAACACCATATATTTT; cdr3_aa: CASSRDISGNTIYF
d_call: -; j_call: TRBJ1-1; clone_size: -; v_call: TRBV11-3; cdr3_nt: TGTGCCAGCAGCTTACAGAAGAACACTGAAGCTTTCTTT; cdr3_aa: CASSLQKNTEAFF
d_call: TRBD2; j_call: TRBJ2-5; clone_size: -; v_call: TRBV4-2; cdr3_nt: TGTGCCAGCAGCCCGGGATCTAGCGGGGGGGAAGAGACCCAGTACTTC; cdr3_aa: CASSPGSSGGEETQYF
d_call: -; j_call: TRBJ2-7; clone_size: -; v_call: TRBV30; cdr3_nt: TGTGCCTGGAGTGGACAGATCCACGAGCAGTACTTC; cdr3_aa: CAWSGQIHEQYF
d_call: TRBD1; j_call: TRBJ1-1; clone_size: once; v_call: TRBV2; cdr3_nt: TGTGCCACCACAAGGACAGGCGTGAACACTGAAGCTTTCTTT; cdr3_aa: CATTRTGVNTEAFF
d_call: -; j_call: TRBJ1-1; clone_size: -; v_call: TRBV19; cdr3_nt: TGTGCCAGTAGTATCTCTCTTGGAAGCGGGAACACTGAAGCTTTCTTT; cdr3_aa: CASSISLGSGNTEAFF
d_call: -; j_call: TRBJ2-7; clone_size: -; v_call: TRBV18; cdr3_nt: TGTGCCAGCTCACCAGGAGGGCACGAGCAGTACTTC; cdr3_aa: CASSPGGHEQYF
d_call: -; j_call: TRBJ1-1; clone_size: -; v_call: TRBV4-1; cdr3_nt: TGCGCCAGCAGCCAACCCCTCCGGGGGAGCCTGAACACTGAAGCTTTCTTT; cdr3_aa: CASSQPLRGSLNTEAFF
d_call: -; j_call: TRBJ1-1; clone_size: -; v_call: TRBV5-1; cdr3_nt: TGCGCCAGCAGCTTGCAGGGATCGGCTGAAGCTTTCTTT; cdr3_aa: CASSLQGSAEAFF
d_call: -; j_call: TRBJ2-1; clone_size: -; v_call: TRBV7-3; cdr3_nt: TGTGCCAGCAGCGAGGGGGGGAAGAAGAATGAGCAGTTCTTC; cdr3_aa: CASSEGGKKNEQFF
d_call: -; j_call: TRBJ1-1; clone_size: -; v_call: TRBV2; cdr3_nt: TGTGCCAGCAGTGAAGGACAGATTAACACTGAAGCTTTCTTT; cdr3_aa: CASSEGQINTEAFF
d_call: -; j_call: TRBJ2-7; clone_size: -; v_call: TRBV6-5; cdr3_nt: TGTGCCAGCAGCCCAGGGCCCTACGAGCAGTACTTC; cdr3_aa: CASSPGPYEQYF
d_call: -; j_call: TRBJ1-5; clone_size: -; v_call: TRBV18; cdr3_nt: TGTGCCAGCTCACCGCCGTTGTCGGGAGGCAATCAGCCCCAGCATTTT; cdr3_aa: CASSPPLSGGNQPQHF
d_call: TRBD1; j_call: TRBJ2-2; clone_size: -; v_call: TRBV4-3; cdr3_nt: TGCGCCAGCAGCCAAGGGGGGACAGGGATTAACACCGGGGAGCTGTTTTTT; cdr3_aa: CASSQGGTGINTGELFF
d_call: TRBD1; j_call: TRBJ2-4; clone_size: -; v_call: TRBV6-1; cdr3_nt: TGTGCCAGCAGTGTTTTAGGGACAGGGGTAAACATTCAGTACTTC; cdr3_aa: CASSVLGTGVNIQYF
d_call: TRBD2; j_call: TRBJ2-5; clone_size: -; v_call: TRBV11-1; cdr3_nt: TGTGCCAGCAGCTTAGGTAGCGGGGGATACCAAGAGACCCAGTACTTC; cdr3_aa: CASSLGSGGYQETQYF
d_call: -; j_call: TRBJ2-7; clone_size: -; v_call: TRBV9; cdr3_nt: TGTGCCAGCAGCCCCTCAGGGGAAGCCTACGAGCAGTACTTC; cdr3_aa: CASSPSGEAYEQYF
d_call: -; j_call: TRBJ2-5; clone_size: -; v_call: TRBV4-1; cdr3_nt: TGCGCCAGCAGCCAAGAAGAGAGGCGGCCAGAGACCCAGTACTTC; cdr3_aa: CASSQEERRPETQYF
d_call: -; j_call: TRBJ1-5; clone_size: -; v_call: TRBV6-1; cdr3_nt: TGTGCCAGCAGTGAAGCGAGGAGTCAGCCCCAGCATTTT; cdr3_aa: CASSEARSQPQHF
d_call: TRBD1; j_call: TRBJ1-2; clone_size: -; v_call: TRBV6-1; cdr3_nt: TGTGCCAGCACAGACAGGGGGAACTATGGCTACACCTTC; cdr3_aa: CASTDRGNYGYTF